This T cell receptor beta chain is from a study of cytomegalovirus exposure and HLA in healthy donors. V lost 0 bases, J lost 4 bases, and 10 bases lay in between. CDR1 is SEHNR and CDR2 is FQNEAQ in the germline V gene (reference sequence). The CDR3 is made up of 14 amino acids. It was with 60 Vbeta and 13 Jbeta primers that the PCR ran. Here immunoSEQ multiplex PCR was the method, and the copy in TCRdb shows in-frame clones only, minus some. The table includes 200,000 or so clones, around four fifths detected once. The chain links TRBV7-9 to TRBJ2-7; possibly TRBD2 for D (6 bases). The sequenced sample consisted of PBMCs. The TCR comes from a middle-aged woman in good health and CMV-seronegative. The DNA for the CDR3 is TGTGCCAGCAGCTTAGCGGGACTCACGTACGAGCAGTACTTC. As protein: CASSLAGLTYEQYF.